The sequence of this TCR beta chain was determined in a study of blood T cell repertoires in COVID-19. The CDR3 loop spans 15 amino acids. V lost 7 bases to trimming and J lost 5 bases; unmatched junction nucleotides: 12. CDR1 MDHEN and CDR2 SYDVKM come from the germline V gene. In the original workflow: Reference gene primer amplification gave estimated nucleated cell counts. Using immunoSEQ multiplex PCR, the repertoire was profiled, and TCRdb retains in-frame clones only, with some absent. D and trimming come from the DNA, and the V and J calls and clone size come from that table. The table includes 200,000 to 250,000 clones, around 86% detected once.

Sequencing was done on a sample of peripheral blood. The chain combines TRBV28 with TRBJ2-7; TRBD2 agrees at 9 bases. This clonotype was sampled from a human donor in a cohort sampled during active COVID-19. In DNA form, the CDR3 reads TGTGCCAGCATTCGACTTAGCGGGAGATCTCACGAGCAGTACTTC. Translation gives CASIRLSGRSHEQYF.